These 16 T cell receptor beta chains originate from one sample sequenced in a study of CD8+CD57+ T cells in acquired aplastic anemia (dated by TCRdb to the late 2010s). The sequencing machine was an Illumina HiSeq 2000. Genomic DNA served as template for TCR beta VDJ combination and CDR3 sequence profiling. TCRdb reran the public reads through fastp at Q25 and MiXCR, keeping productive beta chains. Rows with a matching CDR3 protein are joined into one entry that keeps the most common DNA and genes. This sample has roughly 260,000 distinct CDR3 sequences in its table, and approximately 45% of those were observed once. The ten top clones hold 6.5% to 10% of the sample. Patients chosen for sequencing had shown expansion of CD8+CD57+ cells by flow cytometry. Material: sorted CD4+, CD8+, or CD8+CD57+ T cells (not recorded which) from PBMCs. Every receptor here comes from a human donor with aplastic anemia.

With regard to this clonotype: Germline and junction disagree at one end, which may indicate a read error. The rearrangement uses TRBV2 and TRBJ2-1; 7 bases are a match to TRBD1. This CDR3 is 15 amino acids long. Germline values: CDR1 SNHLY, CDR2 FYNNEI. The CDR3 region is CASSGARGTYNEQSF. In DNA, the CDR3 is TGTGCCAGCAGTGGTGCCAGGGGGACCTACAATGAGCAGTCCTTC.

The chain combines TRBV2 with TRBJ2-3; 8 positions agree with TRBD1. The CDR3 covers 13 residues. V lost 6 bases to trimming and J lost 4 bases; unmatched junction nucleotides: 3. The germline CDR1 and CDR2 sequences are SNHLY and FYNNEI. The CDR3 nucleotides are TGTGCCAGCAGGGCAGGGGGCGCAGATACGCAGTATTTT. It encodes CASRAGGADTQYF. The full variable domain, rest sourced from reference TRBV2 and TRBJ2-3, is EPEVTQTPSHQVTQMGQEVILRCVPISNHLYFYWYRQILGQKVEFLVSFYNNEISEKSEIFDDQFSVERPDGSNFTLKIRSTKLEDSAMYFCASRAGGADTQYFGPGTRLTVL.

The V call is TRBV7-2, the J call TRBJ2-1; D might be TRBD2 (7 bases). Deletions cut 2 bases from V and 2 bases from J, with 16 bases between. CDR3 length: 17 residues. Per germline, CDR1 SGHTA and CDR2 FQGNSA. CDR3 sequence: CASSLTARGGAYNEQFF. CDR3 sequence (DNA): TGTGCCAGCAGCTTAACCGCTAGGGGGGGTGCCTACAATGAGCAGTTCTTC.

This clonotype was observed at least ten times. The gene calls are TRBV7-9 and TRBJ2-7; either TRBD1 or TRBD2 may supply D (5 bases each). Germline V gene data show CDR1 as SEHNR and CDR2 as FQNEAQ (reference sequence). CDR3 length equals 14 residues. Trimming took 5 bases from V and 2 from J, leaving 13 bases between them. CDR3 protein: CASSKRDVTYEQYF. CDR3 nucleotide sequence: TGTGCCAGCAGCAAACGGGACGTTACCTACGAGCAGTACTTC.

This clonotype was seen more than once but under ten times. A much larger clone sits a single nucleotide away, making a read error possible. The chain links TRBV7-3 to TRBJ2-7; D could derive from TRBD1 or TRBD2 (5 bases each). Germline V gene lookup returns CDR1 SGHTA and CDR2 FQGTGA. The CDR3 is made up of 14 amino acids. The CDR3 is CASSRMWDGYEQYF. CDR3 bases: TGCGCCAGCAGCCGAATGTGGGACGGCTACGAGCAGTACTTC.

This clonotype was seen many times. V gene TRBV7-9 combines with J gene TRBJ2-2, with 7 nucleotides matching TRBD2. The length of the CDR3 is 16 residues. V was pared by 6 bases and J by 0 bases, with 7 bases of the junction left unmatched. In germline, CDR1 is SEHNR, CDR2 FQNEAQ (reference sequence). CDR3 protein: CASRRMRGTNTGELFF. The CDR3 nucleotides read TGTGCCAGCAGACGAATGCGGGGGACGAACACCGGGGAGCTGTTTTTT.

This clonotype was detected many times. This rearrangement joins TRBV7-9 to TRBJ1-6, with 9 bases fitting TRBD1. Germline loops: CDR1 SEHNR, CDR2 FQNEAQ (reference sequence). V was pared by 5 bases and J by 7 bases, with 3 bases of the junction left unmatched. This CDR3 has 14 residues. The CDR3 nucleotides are TGTGCCAGCAGCCGGGACAGGGACAATTCACCCCTCCACTTT. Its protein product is CASSRDRDNSPLHF. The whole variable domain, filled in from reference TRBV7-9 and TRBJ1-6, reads DTGVSQNPRHKITKRGQNVTFRCDPISEHNRLYWYRQTLGQGPEFLTYFQNEAQLEKSRLLSDRFSAERPKGSFSTLEIQRTEQGDSAMYLCASSRDRDNSPLHFGNGTRLTVT.

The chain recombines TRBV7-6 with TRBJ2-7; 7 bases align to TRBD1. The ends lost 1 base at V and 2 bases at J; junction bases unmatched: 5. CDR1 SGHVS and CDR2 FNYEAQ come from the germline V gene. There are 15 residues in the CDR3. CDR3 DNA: TGTGCCAGCAGCTTAGACGACAGGGCAACCTACGAGCAGTACTTC. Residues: CASSLDDRATYEQYF.

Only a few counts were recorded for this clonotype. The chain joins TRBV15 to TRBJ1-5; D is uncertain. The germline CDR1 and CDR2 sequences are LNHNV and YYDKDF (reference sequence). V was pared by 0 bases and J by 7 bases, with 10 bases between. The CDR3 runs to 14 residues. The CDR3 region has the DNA TGTGCCACCAGCAGAGATCGGGGAGGGCAGCCCCAGCATTTT. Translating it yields CATSRDRGGQPQHF.

CDR3 coding DNA: TGCAGCGTTGAGGACAGGGGGCAATACGAGCAGTACTTC. Translated, it gives CSVEDRGQYEQYF. The gene calls are TRBV29-1 and TRBJ2-7; TRBD1 aligns across 11 bases. The V and J ends lost 3 bases and 4 bases, in that order; junction bases with no gene match: 2. This CDR3 is built from 13 residues. The germline V gene encodes CDR1 SQVTM and CDR2 ANQGSEA.

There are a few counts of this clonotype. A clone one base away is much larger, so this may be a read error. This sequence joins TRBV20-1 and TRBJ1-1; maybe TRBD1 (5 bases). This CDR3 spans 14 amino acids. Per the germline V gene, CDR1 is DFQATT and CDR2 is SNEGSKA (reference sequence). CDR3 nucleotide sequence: TGCGGTGCTAGAGATCCCGCAGGGTACCCTGAAGCTTTCTTT. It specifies CGARDPAGYPEAFF.

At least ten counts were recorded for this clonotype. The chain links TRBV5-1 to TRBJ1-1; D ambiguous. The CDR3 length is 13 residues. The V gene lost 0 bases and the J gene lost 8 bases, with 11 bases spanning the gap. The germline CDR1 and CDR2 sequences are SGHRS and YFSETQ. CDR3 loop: CASSLVAEREAFF. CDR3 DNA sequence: TGCGCCAGCAGCTTGGTGGCTGAGAGAGAAGCTTTCTTT.

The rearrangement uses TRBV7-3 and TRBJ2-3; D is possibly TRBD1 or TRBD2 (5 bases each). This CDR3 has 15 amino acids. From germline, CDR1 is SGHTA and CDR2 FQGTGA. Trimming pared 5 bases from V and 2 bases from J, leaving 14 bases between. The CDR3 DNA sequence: TGTGCCAGCAGCGGAAGGGACCGGAACACAGATACGCAGTATTTT. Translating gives CASSGRDRNTDTQYF.

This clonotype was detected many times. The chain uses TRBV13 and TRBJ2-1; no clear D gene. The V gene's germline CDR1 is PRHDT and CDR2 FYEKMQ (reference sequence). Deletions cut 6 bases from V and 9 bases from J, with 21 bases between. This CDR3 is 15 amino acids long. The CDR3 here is CASSGSEVFFAEQFF. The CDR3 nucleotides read TGTGCCAGCAGTGGCTCGGAAGTCTTTTTCGCTGAGCAGTTCTTC.

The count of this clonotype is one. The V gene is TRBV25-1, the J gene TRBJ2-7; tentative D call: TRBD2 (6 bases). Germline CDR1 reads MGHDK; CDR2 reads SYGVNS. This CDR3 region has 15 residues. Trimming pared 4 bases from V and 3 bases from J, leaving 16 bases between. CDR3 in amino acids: CASSASILGGYEQYF. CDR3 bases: TGTGCCAGCAGTGCTAGTATTCTGGGGGGCTACGAGCAGTACTTC.

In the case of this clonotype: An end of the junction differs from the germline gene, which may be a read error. CDR3 DNA: TGCGCCAGCAGCCCAGACTCAGGCACTGAAGCTTTCTTT. It encodes CASSPDSGTEAFF. The chain couples TRBV7-9 to TRBJ1-1; no reliable D call. The CDR3 contains 13 residues. In germline, CDR1 is SEHNR, CDR2 FQNEAQ (reference sequence).